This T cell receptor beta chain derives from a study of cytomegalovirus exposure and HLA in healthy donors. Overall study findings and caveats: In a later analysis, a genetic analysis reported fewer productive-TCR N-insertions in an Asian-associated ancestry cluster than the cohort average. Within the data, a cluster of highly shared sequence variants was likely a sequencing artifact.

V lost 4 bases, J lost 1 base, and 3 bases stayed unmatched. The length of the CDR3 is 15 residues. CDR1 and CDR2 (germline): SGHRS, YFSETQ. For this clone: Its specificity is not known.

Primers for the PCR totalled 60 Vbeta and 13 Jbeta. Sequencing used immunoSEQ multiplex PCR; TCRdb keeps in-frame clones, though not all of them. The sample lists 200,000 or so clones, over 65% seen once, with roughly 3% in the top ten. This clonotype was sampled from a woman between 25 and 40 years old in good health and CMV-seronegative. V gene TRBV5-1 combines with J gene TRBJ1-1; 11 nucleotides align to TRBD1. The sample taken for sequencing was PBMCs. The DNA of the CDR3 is TGCGCCAGCAGCCCGGGACAGGGGGGGAACACTGAAGCTTTCTTT. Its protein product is CASSPGQGGNTEAFF.